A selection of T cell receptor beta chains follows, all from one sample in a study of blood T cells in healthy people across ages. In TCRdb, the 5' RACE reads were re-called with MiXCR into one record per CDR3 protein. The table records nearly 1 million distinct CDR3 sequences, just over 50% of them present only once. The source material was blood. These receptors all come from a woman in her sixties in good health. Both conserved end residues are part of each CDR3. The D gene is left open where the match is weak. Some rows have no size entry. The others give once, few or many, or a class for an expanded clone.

DNA: TGTGCCAGCAGCTTTAACCGAGATTCACCCCTCCACTTT
CDR3: CASSFNRDSPLHF
V: TRBV7-8
size: few
J: TRBJ1-6
D: NA

DNA: TGTGCCAGCAGCTTAGTGAGGAATGAGCAGTTCTTC
CDR3: CASSLVRNEQFF
V: TRBV12-3/TRBV12-4
size: many
J: TRBJ2-1
D: NA

DNA: TGTGCCAGCAGCCAAGGACTAGGGGCCCAAGAGACCCAGTACTTC
CDR3: CASSQGLGAQETQYF
V: TRBV3-1
size: few
J: TRBJ2-5
D: NA

DNA: TGCAGTGCTCCGAAGGTAGCGGGAGGCAGGGGAGAGACCCAGTACTTC
CDR3: CSAPKVAGGRGETQYF
V: TRBV20-1
size: NA
J: TRBJ2-5
D: TRBD2

DNA: TGCGCCAGCAGCTCGTCACAGGGAAACTACAATGAGCAGTACTTC
CDR3: CASSSSQGNYNEQYF
V: TRBV5-1
size: NA
J: TRBJ2-7
D: NA

DNA: TGTGCCAGCAGTGAATCAGCAGGGGTACCATCGATCGTGCAGTTCTTC
CDR3: CASSESAGVPSIVQFF
V: TRBV25-1
size: NA
J: TRBJ2-1
D: NA

DNA: TGCAGTGCTAGTTCCAGGCACGAGCAGTACTTC
CDR3: CSASSRHEQYF
V: TRBV20-1
size: once
J: TRBJ2-7
D: NA

DNA: TGCAGCGCCGATAGCGGGGACTACAATGAGCAGTTCTTC
CDR3: CSADSGDYNEQFF
V: TRBV29-1
size: NA
J: TRBJ2-1
D: TRBD2

DNA: TGTGCCAGCACTAACCCCGGGGAAGTGGTAGATATGCAGTATTTT
CDR3: CASTNPGEVVDMQYF
V: TRBV12-3/TRBV12-4
size: NA
J: TRBJ2-3
D: NA

DNA: TGTGCCAGCAGTTTGGGGCCGGGATTTCGGGACAATGAGCAGTTCTTC
CDR3: CASSLGPGFRDNEQFF
V: TRBV12-3/TRBV12-4
size: NA
J: TRBJ2-1
D: NA

DNA: TGCAGCGCCGTCCTGGGACTAGCGGTCTACGAGCAGTACTTC
CDR3: CSAVLGLAVYEQYF
V: TRBV29-1
size: NA
J: TRBJ2-7
D: TRBD2

DNA: TGTGCCAGCCGACCGGGACTAGCGACATACGAGCAGTACTTC
CDR3: CASRPGLATYEQYF
V: TRBV12-3/TRBV12-4
size: few
J: TRBJ2-7
D: TRBD2

DNA: TGTGCCAGCAGAGACCTCGACAGGGCCGTCTACGAGCAGTACTTC
CDR3: CASRDLDRAVYEQYF
V: TRBV6-2/TRBV6-3
size: few
J: TRBJ2-7
D: TRBD1

DNA: TGTGCCAGCAGTCCTCCGGACCTGTACGAGCAGTACTTC
CDR3: CASSPPDLYEQYF
V: TRBV12-3/TRBV12-4
size: few
J: TRBJ2-7
D: NA

DNA: TGTGCCAGCAGCCAAGGGTTCCTCATTGGGACCCAGTACTTC
CDR3: CASSQGFLIGTQYF
V: TRBV7-9
size: NA
J: TRBJ2-5
D: NA

DNA: TGCAGTGCCAAAGCCCTTGCTGGCGAGCAGTACTTC
CDR3: CSAKALAGEQYF
V: TRBV20-1
size: NA
J: TRBJ2-7
D: NA

DNA: TGCGCCAGCAGCCAAGAGCCTAGCGGGAGGTTCGAGACCCAGTACTTC
CDR3: CASSQEPSGRFETQYF
V: TRBV4-1
size: few
J: TRBJ2-5
D: TRBD2

DNA: TGTGCCTGCGGGGCAGTTCAAGAGACCCAGTACTTC
CDR3: CACGAVQETQYF
V: TRBV3-1
size: NA
J: TRBJ2-5
D: NA

DNA: TGTGCCAGCCCTGGACTAGCGGGAGGGAGGGAGACCCAGTACTTC
CDR3: CASPGLAGGRETQYF
V: TRBV2
size: few
J: TRBJ2-5
D: TRBD2

DNA: TGTGCCAGCAGCTTAGCACTAGCGGGAATCACAGATACGCAGTATTTT
CDR3: CASSLALAGITDTQYF
V: TRBV7-6
size: NA
J: TRBJ2-3
D: TRBD2

DNA: TGCAGTGCTGTGACCCGGGAGACCCAGTACTTC
CDR3: CSAVTRETQYF
V: TRBV20-1
size: NA
J: TRBJ2-5
D: NA

DNA: TGCTGCGTTGTGGGAATTTCGAGCTTACTCCAAGAGACCCAGTACTTC
CDR3: CCVVGISSLLQETQYF
V: TRBV29-1
size: NA
J: TRBJ2-5
D: NA

DNA: TGTGCCAGCAGCCAAAGCACGGGACTCGGGTCCTACAATGAGCAGTACTTC
CDR3: CASSQSTGLGSYNEQYF
V: TRBV4-2
size: NA
J: TRBJ2-7
D: NA

DNA: TGTGCCAGCAGCATACATGGACAAAACGAGCAGTACTTC
CDR3: CASSIHGQNEQYF
V: TRBV3-1
size: many
J: TRBJ2-7
D: NA

DNA: TGTGCCATCAGTGAAAGACAGGGGTATAATTCACCCCTCCACTTT
CDR3: CAISERQGYNSPLHF
V: TRBV10-3
size: NA
J: TRBJ1-6
D: TRBD1

DNA: TGTGCCAGCAGCCAAAAAACCTCCGGGACCTACTACGAGCAGTACTTC
CDR3: CASSQKTSGTYYEQYF
V: TRBV5-6
size: few
J: TRBJ2-7
D: NA

DNA: TGCGCCAGCAGCCCCAAAGGTATGGGACAGGGGCCCCAAGTCGATGAGCAGTTCTTC
CDR3: CASSPKGMGQGPQVDEQFF
V: TRBV4-3
size: NA
J: TRBJ2-1
D: TRBD1

DNA: TGTGCCAGCAGCTTGATGAGGGGGCTGATGAATGAAAAACTGTTTTTT
CDR3: CASSLMRGLMNEKLFF
V: TRBV7-9
size: NA
J: TRBJ1-4
D: TRBD1

DNA: TGTGCCAGCTCCCCGGGACAGAACAACTATGGCTACACCTTC
CDR3: CASSPGQNNYGYTF
V: TRBV12-3/TRBV12-4
size: NA
J: TRBJ1-2
D: TRBD1

DNA: TGTGCCAGCTCCCGGGACAGGGACCCAGATACGCAGTATTTT
CDR3: CASSRDRDPDTQYF
V: TRBV14
size: NA
J: TRBJ2-3
D: TRBD1

DNA: TGTGCCATCAGTGTATCGGGAGTCCAAGAGACCCAGTACTTC
CDR3: CAISVSGVQETQYF
V: TRBV10-3
size: few
J: TRBJ2-5
D: NA

DNA: TGCGCCAGCAGCAAGGGACTAGCGGGATCAGGGGAGACCCAGTACTTC
CDR3: CASSKGLAGSGETQYF
V: TRBV5-1
size: few
J: TRBJ2-5
D: TRBD2

DNA: TGTGCCAGCTCCCCGACGGTTAACTATGGCTACACCTTC
CDR3: CASSPTVNYGYTF
V: TRBV18
size: many
J: TRBJ1-2
D: NA

DNA: TGCAGCGTTCGAGGACAGGCCGGGAACACTGAAGCTTTCTTT
CDR3: CSVRGQAGNTEAFF
V: TRBV29-1
size: NA
J: TRBJ1-1
D: TRBD1

DNA: TGCAGTGCTAGGGTCCTCGGACAGAGTAGCACAGATACGCAGTATTTT
CDR3: CSARVLGQSSTDTQYF
V: TRBV20-1
size: once
J: TRBJ2-3
D: NA

DNA: TGTGCCAACTCAGCCCAATTTACCGGGGAGCTGTTTTTT
CDR3: CANSAQFTGELFF
V: TRBV10-3
size: few
J: TRBJ2-2
D: NA

DNA: TGCAGCGTCCACAGAGGGAATGAGCAGTTCTTC
CDR3: CSVHRGNEQFF
V: TRBV29-1
size: NA
J: TRBJ2-1
D: NA

DNA: TGCAGTGCTAGAGATCTTGCGGGAGACGAGCAGTACTTC
CDR3: CSARDLAGDEQYF
V: TRBV20-1
size: NA
J: TRBJ2-7
D: TRBD2

DNA: TGTGCCAGCAGCCAGAGGTCCTACAATGAGCAGTTCTTC
CDR3: CASSQRSYNEQFF
V: TRBV11-2
size: many
J: TRBJ2-1
D: NA

DNA: TGTGCCAGCAGCCGACAGGGAGGTGGCTACACCTTC
CDR3: CASSRQGGGYTF
V: TRBV12-3/TRBV12-4
size: many
J: TRBJ1-2
D: TRBD1

DNA: TGTGCCAGCAGCACTGACAGGTTTAATAGAGAGACCCAGTACTTC
CDR3: CASSTDRFNRETQYF
V: TRBV28
size: many
J: TRBJ2-5
D: NA

DNA: TGTGCCAGCAGTCAAACCCTCCGGTGGGAGTCCGACGATCAGCCCCAGCATTTT
CDR3: CASSQTLRWESDDQPQHF
V: TRBV28
size: NA
J: TRBJ1-5
D: NA

DNA: TGTGCCAGCAGTCTTCGGACAGGGGTGGACTATGGCTACACCTTC
CDR3: CASSLRTGVDYGYTF
V: TRBV27
size: few
J: TRBJ1-2
D: TRBD1

DNA: TGTGCCAGCAGTTATTTGGACACTCTGACTTCCTACGAGCAGTACTTC
CDR3: CASSYLDTLTSYEQYF
V: TRBV6-7
size: once
J: TRBJ2-7
D: NA

DNA: TGTGCCAGCAGCTTAGGGGGACAGGGGGCCAAAAACATTCAGTACTTC
CDR3: CASSLGGQGAKNIQYF
V: TRBV7-9
size: NA
J: TRBJ2-4
D: TRBD1

DNA: TGTGCCTGCAGCAAAGGAGACAGGGGGCGGGAGACCCAGTACTTC
CDR3: CACSKGDRGRETQYF
V: TRBV21-1
size: NA
J: TRBJ2-5
D: NA

DNA: TGTGCCAGCAGCCAAGCGTCAGAGGGAAGGACAGATACGCAGTATTTT
CDR3: CASSQASEGRTDTQYF
V: TRBV4-2
size: NA
J: TRBJ2-3
D: NA

DNA: TGCGCCAGCAGCCAAGGGACAGGGGGTCGTTCACCCCTCCACTTT
CDR3: CASSQGTGGRSPLHF
V: TRBV4-3
size: NA
J: TRBJ1-6
D: TRBD1

DNA: TGCAGCGCAACGAGGGGGGAGACTCAAGAGACCCAGTACTTC
CDR3: CSATRGETQETQYF
V: TRBV29-1
size: NA
J: TRBJ2-5
D: NA

DNA: TGTGCCAGCAGCCCTAATCGACAGGGTATCGGAACTAATGAAAAACTGTTTTTT
CDR3: CASSPNRQGIGTNEKLFF
V: TRBV7-9
size: NA
J: TRBJ1-4
D: TRBD1